The present entry profiles one T cell receptor (beta chain) with its context. As yet, its antigen is unknown. Mismatch with germline at one junction end may stem from a read error. This specimen belongs to a study of tumor-infiltrating lymphocytes in primary liver carcinoma. Study-wide findings and caveats: Tumors carried a top-250-clone fraction significantly exceeding that of blood (p = 0.039).

Bulk tissue was left unsorted, and RNA and DNA were co-extracted from about 21-30 mg of it. From 500 ng of total RNA, TCR beta-specific cDNA was reverse-transcribed using a constant-region primer. ARM-PCR was slightly modified, and three nested multiplex PCR rounds with it gave rise to the TCR beta libraries. Amplification in the first two PCR rounds was performed using TRBV1-TRBV30 forward primers and a C-beta reverse primer for 10 cycles each. TCRdb independently ran MiXCR on the multiplex PCR reads; one entry per CDR3 protein. The sample yields roughly 20,000 distinct CDR3 sequences, over 65% seen once. Germline-derived CDR1 and CDR2 are SGHAT and FQNNGV. The CDR3 covers 16 residues.

The clonotype was recovered from a man aged 35 to 55 with primary liver carcinoma and hepatitis B virus infection. The source material was liver tumor tissue from sampling region 1. As for subset: tumor region T1, superior pole. This chain connects TRBV11-2 to TRBJ1-4; D remains unclear. CDR3 bases: TGTGCCAGCAGCAAAACTCCAGGAGAAACAAATGAAAAACTATTTTTT. It codes for CASSKTPGETNEKLFF.